This is a list of T cell receptor beta chains from one sample in a study of CD4+ T cells in melanoma. The table came from immunoSEQ multiplex PCR; TCRdb's copy has only in-frame clones and leaves some out. The repertoire holds roughly 52,000 clones, with roughly three quarters as singletons. The sequenced sample consisted of tumor tissue. These receptors were collected from a human donor with melanoma. CDR3s include the opening cysteine and the closing phenylalanine or tryptophan. The D gene is left open where the match is weak. The listing skips clone size in some rows; elsewhere it reads once, few, many or a size class.

v_call: TRBV9; j_call: TRBJ2-7; d_call: NA; clone_size: NA; cdr3_nt: TGTGCCAGCAGCGTTAGTTCGACAGGATACTCCTACGAGCAGTACTTC; cdr3_aa: CASSVSSTGYSYEQYF
v_call: TRBV6-1; j_call: TRBJ2-1; d_call: NA; clone_size: NA; cdr3_nt: TGTGCCAGCAGTGGAAGAGAACCGAATGAGCAGTTCTTC; cdr3_aa: CASSGREPNEQFF
v_call: TRBV6-5; j_call: TRBJ2-1; d_call: NA; clone_size: NA; cdr3_nt: TGTGCCAGCAGTTACTCAAGGGGGGGGGTCTACAATGAGCAGTTCTTC; cdr3_aa: CASSYSRGGVYNEQFF
v_call: TRBV11-1; j_call: TRBJ1-1; d_call: NA; clone_size: NA; cdr3_nt: TGTGCCAGCAGTGGACACGCTGAAGCTTTCTTT; cdr3_aa: CASSGHAEAFF
v_call: TRBV18; j_call: TRBJ1-1; d_call: NA; clone_size: few; cdr3_nt: TGTGCCAGCTCACCAGCGGGTGCTCCTCCCATGAACACTGAAGCTTTCTTT; cdr3_aa: CASSPAGAPPMNTEAFF
v_call: TRBV19; j_call: TRBJ2-6; d_call: NA; clone_size: NA; cdr3_nt: TGTGCCAGTAGTATCGGTGGGGCCAACGTCCTGACTTTC; cdr3_aa: CASSIGGANVLTF
v_call: TRBV7-9; j_call: TRBJ2-1; d_call: NA; clone_size: NA; cdr3_nt: TGTGCCAGCAGCTTAAAGACAGGAACCTACAATGAGCAGTTCTTC; cdr3_aa: CASSLKTGTYNEQFF
v_call: TRBV4-2; j_call: TRBJ1-1; d_call: NA; clone_size: few; cdr3_nt: TGTGCCAGCAGCTGGAAGGGGGTAGCTGAAGCTTTCTTT; cdr3_aa: CASSWKGVAEAFF
v_call: TRBV4-2; j_call: TRBJ1-5; d_call: NA; clone_size: NA; cdr3_nt: TGTGCCAGCAGCTTTTGGCAAGGAGGGAGGAGTCAGCCCCAGCATTTT; cdr3_aa: CASSFWQGGRSQPQHF
v_call: TRBV27; j_call: TRBJ2-2; d_call: NA; clone_size: NA; cdr3_nt: TGTGCCAGCAGTTTATATTGGACATCGAACACCGGGGAGCTGTTTTTT; cdr3_aa: CASSLYWTSNTGELFF
v_call: TRBV11-1; j_call: TRBJ1-3; d_call: NA; clone_size: NA; cdr3_nt: TGTGCCAGCAGCCTATTGCCGAGCAGGGGACCTCCTGGAAACACCATATATTTT; cdr3_aa: CASSLLPSRGPPGNTIYF
v_call: TRBV13; j_call: TRBJ2-2; d_call: NA; clone_size: NA; cdr3_nt: TGTGCCAGCAGCTTTGCAGGAGGGACCGGGGAGCTGTTTTTT; cdr3_aa: CASSFAGGTGELFF
v_call: TRBV7-9; j_call: TRBJ2-1; d_call: TRBD1; clone_size: many; cdr3_nt: TGTGCGGGACAGTCCTACAATGAGCAGTTCTTC; cdr3_aa: CAGQSYNEQFF
v_call: TRBV6-1; j_call: TRBJ2-3; d_call: NA; clone_size: once; cdr3_nt: TGTGCCAGCAGTGAAGCTACAGATACGCAGTATTTT; cdr3_aa: CASSEATDTQYF
v_call: TRBV10-2; j_call: TRBJ2-7; d_call: NA; clone_size: NA; cdr3_nt: TGCGCCAGCAGTGAGAGGACGGGGAGCTCCTACGAGCAGTACTTC; cdr3_aa: CASSERTGSSYEQYF
v_call: TRBV2; j_call: TRBJ1-5; d_call: NA; clone_size: many; cdr3_nt: TGTGCCAGCGGGGACAATCGCAATCAGCCCCAGCATTTT; cdr3_aa: CASGDNRNQPQHF
v_call: TRBV4-2; j_call: TRBJ1-5; d_call: NA; clone_size: NA; cdr3_nt: TGTGCCAGCAGCTTAACAGGGTCAAACTATCAGCCCCAGCATTTT; cdr3_aa: CASSLTGSNYQPQHF
v_call: TRBV7-9; j_call: TRBJ1-4; d_call: NA; clone_size: NA; cdr3_nt: TGTGCCAGCAGCTGGCAGGGTCCTAATGAAAAACTGTTTTTT; cdr3_aa: CASSWQGPNEKLFF
v_call: TRBV27; j_call: TRBJ2-7; d_call: TRBD1; clone_size: NA; cdr3_nt: TGTGCCAGCAGTCCAAGACAGGGGCGGGAGCAGTACTTC; cdr3_aa: CASSPRQGREQYF
v_call: TRBV27; j_call: TRBJ1-6; d_call: TRBD1; clone_size: NA; cdr3_nt: TGTGCCAGCAGTTTAAGGACAGGGAAAGGTCCCATCTATAATTCACCCCTCCACTTT; cdr3_aa: CASSLRTGKGPIYNSPLHF
v_call: TRBV9; j_call: TRBJ2-1; d_call: TRBD1; clone_size: NA; cdr3_nt: TGTGCCAGCAGCGTAGGACAGGGGTCAGGCAATGAGCAGTTCTTC; cdr3_aa: CASSVGQGSGNEQFF
v_call: TRBV11-2; j_call: TRBJ2-3; d_call: NA; clone_size: NA; cdr3_nt: TGTGCCAGCAGCTTAGATATGGGAAGCACAGATACGCAGTATTTT; cdr3_aa: CASSLDMGSTDTQYF
v_call: TRBV28; j_call: TRBJ2-1; d_call: TRBD2; clone_size: NA; cdr3_nt: TGTGCCAGCAGTTTCATAGCGGGGCGCTACAATGAGCAGTTCTTC; cdr3_aa: CASSFIAGRYNEQFF
v_call: TRBV5-6; j_call: TRBJ1-2; d_call: TRBD1; clone_size: NA; cdr3_nt: TGTGCCAGCAGCTTGAGACAGGGTGTCTATGGCTACACCTTC; cdr3_aa: CASSLRQGVYGYTF
v_call: TRBV5-6; j_call: TRBJ2-1; d_call: NA; clone_size: NA; cdr3_nt: TGTGCCAGCAGTTCCAGACGGCGGGGATCCCCTCTCAATGAGCAGTTCTTC; cdr3_aa: CASSSRRRGSPLNEQFF
v_call: TRBV19; j_call: TRBJ2-5; d_call: NA; clone_size: few; cdr3_nt: TGTGCCAGTAGTATTAAAGAGACCCAGTACTTC; cdr3_aa: CASSIKETQYF
v_call: TRBV27; j_call: TRBJ2-6; d_call: NA; clone_size: NA; cdr3_nt: TGTGCCAGCAGTGAACCCGGACCGGCAGGCTACGGGGCCAACGTCCTGACTTTC; cdr3_aa: CASSEPGPAGYGANVLTF
v_call: TRBV4-3; j_call: TRBJ2-1; d_call: TRBD1; clone_size: few; cdr3_nt: TGCGCCAGCAGCCTGACAGGGACCTACAATGAGCAGTTCTTC; cdr3_aa: CASSLTGTYNEQFF
v_call: TRBV5-1; j_call: TRBJ2-5; d_call: TRBD2; clone_size: NA; cdr3_nt: TGCGCCAGCAGCTTGGACAGGCTAGCGGGGGTTGAAGAGACCCAGTACTTC; cdr3_aa: CASSLDRLAGVEETQYF